This T cell receptor beta chain came from a study of cytomegalovirus exposure and HLA in healthy donors. Researchers ran the PCR with 60 Vbeta and 13 Jbeta primers. Repertoires were generated with immunoSEQ multiplex PCR, while TCRdb's copy carries only in-frame clones and drops some. The table has some 150,000 clones, just under 85% seen once. Points from the study as a whole: In a later analysis, donors in an Asian-associated ancestry cluster reportedly had fewer N-insertions in productive TCRs than the cohort mean.

The CDR3 runs to 14 residues. Per the germline V gene, CDR1 is SGHRS and CDR2 is YFSETQ. V lost 4 bases and J lost 3; bases outside the gene matches: 6. This clone was recorded a few times. No antigen is known for it. The specimen sequenced was PBMCs. The V gene is TRBV5-1, the J gene TRBJ2-7; 8 nucleotides match TRBD1. This TCR was recovered from a woman aged 40 to 50 in good health and CMV-seronegative. The CDR3 DNA reads TGCGCCAGCAGCGGACAGGGCCCTATCTACGAGCAGTACTTC. Translation gives CASSGQGPIYEQYF.